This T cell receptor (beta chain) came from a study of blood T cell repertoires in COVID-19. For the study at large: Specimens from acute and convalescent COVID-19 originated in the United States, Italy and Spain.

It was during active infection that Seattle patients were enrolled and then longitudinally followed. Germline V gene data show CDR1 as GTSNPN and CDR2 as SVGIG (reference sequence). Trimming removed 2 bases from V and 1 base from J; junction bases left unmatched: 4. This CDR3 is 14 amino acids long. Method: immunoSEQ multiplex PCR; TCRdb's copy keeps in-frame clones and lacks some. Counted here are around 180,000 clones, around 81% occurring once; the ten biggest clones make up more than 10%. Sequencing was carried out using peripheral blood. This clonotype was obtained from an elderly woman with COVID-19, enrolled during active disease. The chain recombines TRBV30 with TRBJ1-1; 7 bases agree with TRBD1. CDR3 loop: CAWSRDSRNTEAFF. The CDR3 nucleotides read TGTGCCTGGAGTCGGGACAGCAGGAACACTGAAGCTTTCTTT. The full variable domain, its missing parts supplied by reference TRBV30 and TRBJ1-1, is SQTIHQWPATLVQPVGSPLSLECTVEGTSNPNLYWYRQAAGRGLQLLFYSVGIGQISSEVPQNLSASRPQDRQFILSSKKLLLSDSGFYLCAWSRDSRNTEAFFGQGTRLTVV.